This TCR beta chain came from a study of human T cells and chemical hapten exposure (dated by TCRdb to the early 2020s). Study-level background: For sensitization, 2% DPC in acetone was applied to an approximately 2 cm by approximately 2 cm area of upper inner arm skin. Throughout the roughly 23-week study period, patients were also given weekly therapeutic DPC doses on the scalp. Patch testing on the upper back used Finn chambers containing 0.01% DPC, with scoring done after 6 days according to International Contact Dermatitis Research Group standards. Most of the patients in the cohort were female, and the cohort covered alopecia areata with under or over 50% scalp involvement, alopecia totalis and alopecia universalis. Libraries were pooled for sequencing, and variation in per-sample TCR yields was attributed mainly to small differences in library volumes within the pool. Peripheral blood TCR repertoire changes were tracked in vivo in alopecia patients during primary and secondary sensitization to the hapten diphenylcyclopropenone (DPC). Blood was sampled from patients pre-sensitization (week 0) and at 2, 6 and about 24 weeks after DPC sensitization. Blood for TCR sequencing was provided by twenty-nine alopecia patients at one to four time points (pre-sensitization, 2, 6 and 24 weeks).

The cysteine opens and the phenylalanine closes a CDR3 of 13 amino acids. Only CDR3 DNA remains: 39 bases, in frame from the first base. CDR1 and CDR2 (LGHDT, YNNKEL) derive from the germline V gene (reference sequence). V is shortened by 0 bases, J by 9 bases, and the region joining them spans 10 bases. In the case of this clonotype: Its recognized antigen is unknown. No quality values exist for individual bases; no much larger clone is one base distant.

The paper's findings and limits, for the study overall: After repeated subsampling, the strength of the expansion versus patch-test correlation and the threshold at which it became significant changed. The number of TCRs above 1 in 1000 frequency did not change with DPC sensitization; there was no evidence of global repertoire structure alterations. Alopecia, a presumed autoimmune disease, was present in all patients, so the immune response of the patients might differ from that of healthy individuals. Compared with pre-sensitization or healthy control sets, expanded TCRs formed significantly more large CDR3 similarity clusters, which is consistent with antigen-driven responses. The number of PT1 expanded TCRs positively correlated with patch test score, significant at thresholds 8, 16 and 32 but not 4.

This specimen's time point label, interpreted: pre-sensitization, week 0. The treatment or condition tag for this specimen amounts to: therapeutic diphenylcyclopropenone sensitization with weekly scalp DPC. At each patch-test visit, blood was drawn before the patch test was applied. To be eligible, patients had to be aged 18 to 70, diagnosed with alopecia and judged suitable for DPC therapy, while pregnant patients were excluded. Total RNA was extracted from unfractionated whole blood that had been collected in Tempus Blood RNA tubes. The method behind the library was RACE. The sample was run on a NextSeq 500. During library preparation, unique molecular identifiers were attached to individual cDNA molecules so that TCRs could be counted in a quantitative, reproducible way. For every blood RNA sample, sequencing covered both the TCR alpha and TCR beta chains. The original pipeline was this. A median of about 89,000 TCRs per sample was observed, with a range of about 20,000 to 750,000. V, J and CDR3 annotation of the TCR reads was performed with the Decombinator software suite. To make PS versus PT1 abundance plots, every sample was subsampled to the same number of TCRs (28,000). TCRs were defined as expanded if absent before sensitization and observed at least eight times at the 2-week time point. The public reads were run again by TCRdb, first through fastp at Q25 and then through MiXCR, and only productive beta chains were kept. CDR3 protein duplicates are merged, each entry listing the most common genes and DNA. The V and J calls were determined by TCRdb, not by the authors. The sample data list approximately 370,000 distinct CDR3 sequences, and 4.5% to 5.5% of these were observed just once. Clones ranked in the top ten supply about 8.2% of the sample.

In this chain, TRBV3-1 is recombined with TRBJ2-3; no D gene call is confident. This TCR was recovered from a young woman with alopecia areata. Some clones in this sample may be carry-over from other donors' samples. The input for sequencing was whole blood, taken in connection with sensitization to the hapten diphenylcyclopropenone (DPC). The CDR3 protein: CASSQDGAETQYF. The nucleotide sequence is TGTGCCAGCAGCCAAGATGGCGCGGAAACGCAGTATTTT.